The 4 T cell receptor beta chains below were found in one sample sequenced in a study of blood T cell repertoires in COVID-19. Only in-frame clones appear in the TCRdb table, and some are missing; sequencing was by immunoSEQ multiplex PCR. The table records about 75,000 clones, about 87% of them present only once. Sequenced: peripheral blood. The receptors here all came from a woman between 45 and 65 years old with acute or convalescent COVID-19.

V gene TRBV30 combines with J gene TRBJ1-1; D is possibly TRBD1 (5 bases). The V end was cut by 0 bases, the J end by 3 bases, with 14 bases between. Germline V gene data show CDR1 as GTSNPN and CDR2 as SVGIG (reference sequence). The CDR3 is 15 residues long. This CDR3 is CAWSVPGVTHTEAFF. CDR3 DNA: TGTGCCTGGAGTGTACCGGGGGTTACGCACACTGAAGCTTTCTTT.

CDR3 coding DNA: TGTGCCAGCAGTGCGAGACCGGGTCCGCGAGATGAGCAGTTCTTC. It encodes CASSARPGPRDEQFF. This sequence joins TRBV6-4 and TRBJ2-1; no firm D call. This CDR3 comprises 15 residues. V was shortened by 4 bases and J by 8 bases, with 18 bases between the two germline ends. The germline CDR1 and CDR2 sequences are MRHNA and SNTAGT.

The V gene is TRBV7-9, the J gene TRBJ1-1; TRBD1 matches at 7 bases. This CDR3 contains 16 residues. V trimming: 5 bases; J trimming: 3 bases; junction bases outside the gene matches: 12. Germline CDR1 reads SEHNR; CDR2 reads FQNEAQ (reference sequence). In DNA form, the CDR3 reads TGTGCCAGCAGCCCAGTACGACAGGGTTGGGACACTGAAGCTTTCTTT. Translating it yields CASSPVRQGWDTEAFF.

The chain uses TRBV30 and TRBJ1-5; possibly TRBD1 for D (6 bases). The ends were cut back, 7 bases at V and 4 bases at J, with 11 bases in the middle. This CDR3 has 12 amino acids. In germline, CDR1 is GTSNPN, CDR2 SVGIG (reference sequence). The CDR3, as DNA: TGTGCCTTAGGACAGTCTAATCAGCCCCAGCATTTT. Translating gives CALGQSNQPQHF. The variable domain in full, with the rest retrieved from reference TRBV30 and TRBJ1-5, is SQTIHQWPATLVQPVGSPLSLECTVEGTSNPNLYWYRQAAGRGLQLLFYSVGIGQISSEVPQNLSASRPQDRQFILSSKKLLLSDSGFYLCALGQSNQPQHFGDGTRLSIL.